What follows is one T cell receptor beta chain and its context. Its antigen is as yet unknown. Profiling relied on immunoSEQ multiplex PCR, and the TCRdb table lists in-frame clones only, not all of them. This table has around 340,000 clones, about 88% appearing once. This CDR3 contains 13 residues. The germline CDR1 and CDR2 sequences are MNHEY and SVGAGI. V was pared by 8 bases and J by 5 bases, with 15 bases between. The treatment here: roughly 18 received Ad26.COV2.S at low or high dose, single or two shots; roughly five received placebo; per-sample allocation not given. Sampling was performed 63 days after the first vaccine or placebo injection. A Boston adult aged 18-55 years was the donor. The record originates from a study of Ad26.COV2.S vaccination and SARS-CoV-2 variants. Study-level background: Ad26.COV2.S arm of COV1001 included the donor. Study outcomes and limitations: Ad26.COV2.S recipients had broader spike-specific TCRs (P = 0.0014).

This chain uses TRBV6-5 with TRBJ2-5; perhaps TRBD2 as D (6 bases). The sequence derives from a person between 18 and 59 years old who received the Ad26.COV2.S COVID-19 vaccine or a placebo. The source material was peripheral blood, sampled in a trial of Ad26.COV2.S vaccine versus placebo. This CDR3 is CASGVGGRETQYF. The CDR3 DNA reads as TGTGCCAGCGGCGTCGGGGGTCGGGAGACCCAGTACTTC.